A selection of T cell receptor beta chains follows, all from one sample in a study of T-cell reconstitution after alpha-beta-depleted transplantation in children. MiXCR was run by TCRdb on the PCR reads, yielding one entry per CDR3 protein. The table lists about 280,000 distinct CDR3 sequences, approximately 10% of them singletons. Sequencing used peripheral blood, obtained 180 days after TCRalphabeta/CD19-depleted stem cell transplant. Receptors originate from a male patient aged 2-9 years who had a stem cell transplant for chronic granulomatous disease, so the T cells may come from the graft donor. The CDR3 runs from the conserved cysteine through the conserved F or W. Clone size is not always given. Where it is, it says once, few, many or a class for expanded clones.

v_gene	abundance	CDR3aa
TRBV5-1	many	CASSYRGYEQFF
TRBV5-6	many	CASSVQGADTGELFF
TRBV10-3	many	CATRVQGRSEKLFF
TRBV27	many	CASSRAGVRTYEQYF
TRBV7-9	NA	CASSFKVNTGELFF
TRBV6-5	many	CASSYGASSYEQYF
TRBV7-8	many	CASSLARVGRPSNEQFF
TRBV10-2	many	CASSERYLYEQYF
TRBV5-1	many	CASSLTGTVNQPQHF
TRBV7-9	many	CASSPQMMGKAFF
TRBV20-1	many	CSASSPGTISTDTQYF
TRBV7-9	many	CASSENLTVAGNTIYF
TRBV6-2/TRBV6-3	few	CASSYVDLNTEAFF
TRBV27	many	CASSLTGTRPNTEAFF
TRBV27	many	CASSLDWDSSYNEQFF
TRBV7-2	many	CASSSTGSATGELFF
TRBV28	many	CASRDRGPYNSPLHF
TRBV10-1	many	CASSESGQGAKQYF
TRBV20-1	many	CSARQPPGLAGADTQYF
TRBV24-1	many	CATSDVTGRDEQFF
TRBV7-9	many	CASSLARVDNEQFF
TRBV20-1	few	CSAPRGWASEKLFF